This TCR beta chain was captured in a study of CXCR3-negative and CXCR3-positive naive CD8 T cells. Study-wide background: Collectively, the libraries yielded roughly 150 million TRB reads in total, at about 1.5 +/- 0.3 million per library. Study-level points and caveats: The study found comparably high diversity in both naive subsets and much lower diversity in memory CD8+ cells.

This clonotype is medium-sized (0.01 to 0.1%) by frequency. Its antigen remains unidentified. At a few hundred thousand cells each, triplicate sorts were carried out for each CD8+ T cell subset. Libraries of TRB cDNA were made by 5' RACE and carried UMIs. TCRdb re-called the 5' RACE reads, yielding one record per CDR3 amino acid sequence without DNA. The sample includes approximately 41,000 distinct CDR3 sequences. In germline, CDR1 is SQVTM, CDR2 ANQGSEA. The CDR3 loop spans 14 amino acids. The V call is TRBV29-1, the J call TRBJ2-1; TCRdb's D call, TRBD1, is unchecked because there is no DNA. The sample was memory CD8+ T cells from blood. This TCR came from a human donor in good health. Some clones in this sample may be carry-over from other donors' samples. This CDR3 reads CSVDWGAGNGEQFF.